Below, 30 T cell receptor beta chains from the same sample are listed, as sequenced in a study of control samples from healthy donors and cancer patients. Data came from immunoSEQ multiplex PCR; TCRdb stores just in-frame clones and leaves some out. The sample lists 90,000 to 110,000 clones, more than 85% occurring once. Sequencing used blood. The receptors come from a woman aged 50 to 60 in good health.

This sequence joins TRBV6-5 and TRBJ1-5; 8 bases are shared with TRBD1. This CDR3 has 13 amino acids. The germline V gene has CDR1 MNHEY and CDR2 SVGAGI. The V segment lost 8 bases and the J segment 3 bases; nucleotides outside the gene matches: 3. CDR3 nucleotide sequence: TGTGCCAGCGGGCAGGGGGCCAATCAGCCCCAGCATTTT. Protein product: CASGQGANQPQHF.

This chain links TRBV3-1 (or the pseudogene TRBV3-2) with TRBJ1-5; possibly TRBD1 for D (5 bases). The CDR3 spans 14 residues. V gave up 5 bases and J gave up 5 bases, with 13 bases separating them. In germline, CDR1 is LGHDT, CDR2 YNNKEL (reference sequence). CDR3: CASSSSSGYQPQHF. For the CDR3, the DNA is TGTGCCAGCAGCTCAAGCTCAGGGTATCAGCCCCAGCATTTT.

The rearrangement uses TRBV3-1 (or the pseudogene TRBV3-2) and TRBJ1-6; weak D call: TRBD1 (5 bases). Germline V gene lookup returns CDR1 LGHDT and CDR2 YNNKEL (reference sequence). V was trimmed by 6 bases and J by 13 bases, leaving 16 bases between them. The CDR3 extends over 13 amino acids. The CDR3 DNA reads TGTGCCAGCAGATTCCAGGGAGAGGATCCCCTCCACTTT. Its translation: CASRFQGEDPLHF.

CDR3 loop: CASSSTSADTQYF. In DNA, the CDR3 is TGTGCCAGCAGCTCCACCTCCGCAGATACGCAGTATTTT. This chain joins TRBV5-5 and TRBJ2-3; D ambiguous. The germline CDR1 and CDR2 sequences are SGHKS and YYEKEE (reference sequence). The CDR3 sequence is 13 residues long. Trimming took off 3 bases at V and 4 bases at J, with 9 bases between the two ends.

Of note for this clone: The CDR3 end shows no conserved phenylalanine or tryptophan, and so a read error is likely. The DNA is omitted, as the CDR3 cannot be located on it reliably, and the CDR3 follows TCRdb's listing. The chain has TRBV6-1 and TRBJ1-6. Per germline, CDR1 MNHNS and CDR2 SASEGT. The CDR3 contains 15 residues when both ends are counted. The CDR3 spells CASSEVTAPRAPPAL.

The V call is TRBV5-4, the J call TRBJ2-4; D is undetermined. The CDR3 is made up of 15 amino acids. CDR1 is SGHNT and CDR2 is YYREEE in the germline V gene (reference sequence). Trimming left V 4 bases short and J 1 base short, with 12 bases between. Written as DNA, the CDR3 is TGTGCCAGCAGCCCGCCCTTGCCGGCCAAAAACATTCAGTACTTC. It translates to CASSPPLPAKNIQYF.

This chain connects TRBV7-6 to TRBJ2-5; D perhaps matches TRBD2 (5 bases). CDR1 is SGHVS and CDR2 is FNYEAQ in the germline V gene. The V gene lost 2 bases and the J gene lost 4 bases, with 17 bases spanning the gap. The CDR3 is 16 amino acids. The DNA for the CDR3 is TGTGCCAGCAGCTTAAGTACTAGAAGGGTGGGAGAGACCCAGTACTTC. It codes for CASSLSTRRVGETQYF.

This chain joins TRBV30 and TRBJ2-3; possible D gene TRBD2, 5 bases. Germline lookup yields CDR1 GTSNPN and CDR2 SVGIG (reference sequence). The V and J ends lost 0 bases and 8 bases respectively, with 9 bases between them. The CDR3 extends over 12 amino acids. The CDR3 loop is CAWSVWAGTQYF. For the CDR3, the DNA is TGTGCCTGGAGTGTATGGGCGGGTACGCAGTATTTT.

The V gene is TRBV30, the J gene TRBJ2-1, with D perhaps matching TRBD2 (7 bases). The CDR3 length is 11 residues. V was shortened by 6 bases and J by 11 bases, with 14 bases between the two germline ends. Germline CDR1 GTSNPN, CDR2 SVGIG (reference sequence). CDR3 DNA: TGTGCCTGTCATAGGGGGGGCCAGCAGTTCTTC. Amino acid sequence: CACHRGGQQFF.

This clone was picked up one time. The chain joins TRBV7-3 to TRBJ2-3; D remains unclear. Germline V gene data show CDR1 as SGHTA and CDR2 as FQGTGA. The CDR3 has 13 amino acids. Trimming removed 5 bases at V and 4 bases at J, with 10 bases between. CDR3 DNA: TGTGCCAGCAGCCCGACCCCCTCAGATACGCAGTATTTT. This codes for CASSPTPSDTQYF.

The chain is built from TRBV7-3 and TRBJ1-1; a possible D gene is TRBD1 (5 bases). The CDR3 loop spans 15 amino acids. Germline values: CDR1 SGHTA, CDR2 FQGTGA. Deletions cut 5 bases from V and 3 bases from J, with 16 bases between. The CDR3 reads CASSIVGGGDTEAFF. In DNA, the CDR3 is TGTGCCAGCAGCATCGTGGGGGGTGGGGACACTGAAGCTTTCTTT.

The chain uses TRBV5-1 and TRBJ1-1; 9 nucleotides match TRBD1. V shed 1 base and J 5 bases; nucleotides not matched to a gene: 3. This CDR3 comprises 14 residues. CDR1 and CDR2 from the germline V gene are SGHRS and YFSETQ. The CDR3 spells CASSLTGGATEAFF. CDR3 DNA: TGCGCCAGCAGCTTGACAGGGGGCGCGACTGAAGCTTTCTTT.

This chain connects TRBV29-1 to TRBJ2-2; D remains ambiguous. The CDR3 consists of 12 residues. V lost 6 bases to trimming and J lost 6 bases, with 11 bases between them. CDR1 is SQVTM and CDR2 is ANQGSEA in the germline V gene. The CDR3 sequence is CSVTMPAGELFF. CDR3 DNA sequence: TGCAGCGTGACCATGCCCGCCGGGGAGCTGTTTTTT.

The chain recombines TRBV25-1 with TRBJ1-4; D not resolved. Trimming pared 1 base from V and 2 bases from J, leaving 11 bases between. CDR1 and CDR2 (germline): MGHDK, SYGVNS. The CDR3 loop spans 16 amino acids. The CDR3 sequence: CASSEFRDMTNEKLFF. The CDR3 DNA follows: TGTGCCAGCAGTGAATTTCGGGATATGACTAATGAAAAACTGTTTTTT.

The chain employs TRBV2 and TRBJ1-1; D remains unclear. The CDR3 is made up of 14 amino acids. Per germline, CDR1 SNHLY and CDR2 FYNNEI. The germline V and J ends were trimmed by 6 bases and 5 bases, with 16 bases remaining between them. CDR3 sequence: CASSPREGRTEAFF. CDR3 DNA sequence: TGTGCCAGCAGCCCGAGGGAGGGAAGGACTGAAGCTTTCTTT.

The chain combines TRBV20-1 with TRBJ2-7; the D is unclear. Trimming removed 6 bases from V and 3 bases from J, with 9 bases in between. In germline, CDR1 is DFQATT, CDR2 SNEGSKA (reference sequence). The CDR3 is 11 residues long. The CDR3 is CSAKYGYEQYF. The CDR3 bases are TGCAGTGCAAAGTATGGCTACGAGCAGTACTTC.

The chain is built from TRBV3-1 (or the pseudogene TRBV3-2) and TRBJ1-1; D unresolved. CDR3 length: 14 residues. V shed 10 bases and J shed 1 base, with 16 bases lying between them. Germline V lookup: CDR1 LGHDT, CDR2 YNNKEL (reference sequence). DNA of the CDR3: TGTGCCACCTGTAAGGGTTCTACGAACACTGAAGCTTTCTTT. It codes for CATCKGSTNTEAFF.

In the case of this clone: Other DNA sequences in the sample encode the same CDR3. The chain uses TRBV18 and TRBJ2-5; D is perhaps TRBD2 (6 bases). In germline, CDR1 is KGHSH, CDR2 LQKENI. The CDR3 length is 13 residues. The ends were cut back, 1 base at V and 5 bases at J, with 8 bases in the middle. The CDR3 DNA is TGTGCCAGCTCACCACAGGGAGGTGAGACCCAGTACTTC. This sequence encodes CASSPQGGETQYF. Full variable domain (rest looked up from reference TRBV18 and TRBJ2-5): NAGVMQNPRHLVRRRGQEARLRCSPMKGHSHVYWYRQLPEEGLKFMVYLQKENIIDESGMPKERFSAEFPKEGPSILRIQQVVRGDSAAYFCASSPQGGETQYFGPGTRLLVL.

The rearrangement uses TRBV4-1 and TRBJ1-5; D is ambiguous. This CDR3 spans 15 amino acids. Germline CDR1 reads MGHRA; CDR2 reads YSYEKL. Between the trimmed V and J ends, which lost 0 bases and 3 bases, there was a span of 9 bases. CDR3 coding DNA: TGCGCCAGCAGCCAAGACAGCGGCCACAATCAGCCCCAGCATTTT. The encoded protein is CASSQDSGHNQPQHF.

The chain has TRBV5-1 and TRBJ1-2; no firm D call. The length of the CDR3 is 15 residues. V lost 4 bases and J lost 4, with 17 bases in between. Germline assignment: CDR1 SGHRS and CDR2 YFSETQ. CDR3: CASSLPSSEVYGYTF. The CDR3, as DNA: TGCGCCAGCAGCCTCCCCTCGTCCGAGGTCTATGGCTACACCTTC.

This chain joins TRBV3-1 (or the pseudogene TRBV3-2) and TRBJ2-7; weak D call: TRBD2 (6 bases). There are 14 residues in the CDR3. V was trimmed by 2 bases and J by 2 bases, leaving 10 bases between them. Germline V gene sequence: CDR1 LGHDT, CDR2 YNNKEL (reference sequence). Here the CDR3 reads CASSQSSATYEQYF. The DNA for the CDR3 is TGTGCCAGCAGCCAATCTAGCGCGACCTACGAGCAGTACTTC.

The chain is built from TRBV5-4 and TRBJ2-5; D unresolved. The CDR3 totals 15 residues. Germline V gives CDR1 SGHNT, CDR2 YYREEE (reference sequence). With 0 bases removed from V and 2 bases from J, the gap between germline ends came to 11 bases. The CDR3 DNA reads TGTGCCAGCAGCTTGGGAGGTCAGCTACAAGAGACCCAGTACTTC. Amino acid sequence: CASSLGGQLQETQYF.

The V gene is TRBV10-3, the J gene TRBJ2-3; D unresolved. Germline-derived CDR1 and CDR2 are ENHRY and SYGVKD. V dropped 3 bases and J dropped 2 bases, with 9 bases sitting between them. The CDR3 runs 14 residues. The CDR3 region has the DNA TGTGCCATCAGTGAAGGATCTCCCACAGATACGCAGTATTTT. Translation: CAISEGSPTDTQYF.

The CDR3 DNA follows: TGCAGCGGTTCCTCGGGACAGTACAATGAGCAGTTCTTC. Amino acid sequence: CSGSSGQYNEQFF. The gene calls are TRBV29-1 and TRBJ2-1; 7 nucleotides agree with TRBD1. Trimming took 7 bases from V and 4 from J; bases not matched to a gene: 7. This CDR3 is 13 amino acids long. Germline values: CDR1 SQVTM, CDR2 ANQGSEA.

The chain joins TRBV6-2 or TRBV6-3 to TRBJ2-3; possible D gene TRBD2, 5 bases. Germline V gene sequence: CDR1 MNHEY, CDR2 SVGEGT. Trimming removed 5 bases from V and 4 bases from J, with 10 bases in between. The CDR3 contains 13 residues. The CDR3 loop reads CASSLTSSDTQYF. Written as DNA, the CDR3 is TGTGCCAGCAGTCTAACTAGTTCAGATACGCAGTATTTT.

The chain employs TRBV18 and TRBJ1-4, with 7 bases aligning to TRBD1. The CDR3 contains 15 residues. V shed 3 bases, J shed 5 bases, and the junction held 6 bases outside the gene matches. Germline V gives CDR1 KGHSH, CDR2 LQKENI. CDR3 in amino acids: CASSPSTGRNEKLFF. DNA of the CDR3: TGTGCCAGCTCACCGTCGACAGGGCGGAATGAAAAACTGTTTTTT.

V gene TRBV7-8 combines with J gene TRBJ2-5; D gene unclear. With 5 bases removed from V and 0 bases from J, the gap between germline ends came to 10 bases. From germline, CDR1 is SGHVS and CDR2 FQNEAQ. The CDR3 runs 14 residues. CDR3 DNA sequence: TGTGCCAGCAGCATCAGATGGGACCAAGAGACCCAGTACTTC. This codes for CASSIRWDQETQYF.

The chain links TRBV11-3 to TRBJ1-1; D might be TRBD1 (5 bases). Per the germline V gene, CDR1 is SGHNT and CDR2 is YENEEA. V lost 3 bases and J lost 1, with 6 bases in between. This CDR3 has 13 residues. The CDR3 DNA reads as TGTGCCAGCAGCTTTGGGGGGAACACTGAAGCTTTCTTT. As protein: CASSFGGNTEAFF.

The chain employs TRBV4-1 and TRBJ2-7, with 7 bases fitting TRBD1. The CDR3 runs to 15 residues. Looked up from germline, CDR1 is MGHRA and CDR2 is YSYEKL. The trim removed 0 bases at V and 2 bases at J, leaving 4 bases unmatched. Here the CDR3 reads CASSQEARGTYEQYF. Written as DNA, the CDR3 is TGCGCCAGCAGCCAAGAGGCCAGGGGGACCTACGAGCAGTACTTC.

Written as DNA, the CDR3 is TGTGCCAGCAGCCAAGACGAAACCCAGGGGTTGGCCACCGGGGAGCTGTTTTTT. It specifies CASSQDETQGLATGELFF. V and J are TRBV4-2 and TRBJ2-2; D perhaps matches TRBD1 (6 bases). The ends were cut back, 0 bases at V and 4 bases at J, with 18 bases in the middle. The CDR3 is 18 amino acids. The germline CDR1 and CDR2 sequences are LGHNA and YNFKEQ.